This entry concerns a single T cell receptor beta chain. Antigen unknown. This PCR relied on a set of 60 Vbeta primers and 13 Jbeta primers. The protocol was immunoSEQ multiplex PCR, while the TCRdb copy is restricted to in-frame clones and leaves out a portion. The table lists 150,000 or so clones, about four fifths of them singletons. This specimen comes from a study of cytomegalovirus exposure and HLA in healthy donors. Study results and caveats: Presence/absence analyses took donor sequencing depth as roughly uniform. The authors later found TCR association rates varying by HLA locus, with DRB1 most and HLA-C fewest. Association of a missense DCLRE1C variant with TCR beta V- and J-gene trimming was reported in a later analysis.

Germline V lookup: CDR1 SGHNT, CDR2 YYREEE (reference sequence). The length of the CDR3 is 14 residues. With V trimmed by 4 bases and J by 2 bases, 5 bases remained unmatched. The material sequenced was PBMCs. The chain is built from TRBV5-4 and TRBJ1-2; TRBD1 agrees at 7 bases. This receptor was obtained from a man younger than 35 in good health and CMV-seronegative. The CDR3 coding sequence is TGTGCCAGCAGCCCGGGACAGCTCAACTATGGCTACACCTTC. Protein product: CASSPGQLNYGYTF. Full variable domain (rest looked up from reference TRBV5-4 and TRBJ1-2): ETGVTQSPTHLIKTRGQQVTLRCSSQSGHNTVSWYQQALGQGPQFIFQYYREEENGRGNFPPRFSGLQFPNYSSELNVNALELDDSALYLCASSPGQLNYGYTFGSGTRLTVV.